What follows are 13 T cell receptor beta chains derived from one specimen sequenced in a study of Ad26.COV2.S vaccination and SARS-CoV-2 variants. Regarding treatment: about 20 received Ad26.COV2.S at low or high dose, single or two shots; about 5 received placebo; per-sample allocation not given. Sampling was done on day 63 after the first vaccine or placebo injection. Sequenced by immunoSEQ multiplex PCR; TCRdb stores in-frame clones only, minus some. Of roughly 350,000 clones in the sample, 87% were seen once. This material consisted of peripheral blood, taken in a trial of Ad26.COV2.S vaccine versus placebo. The receptors derive from a person between 18 and 65 years old who received the Ad26.COV2.S COVID-19 vaccine or a placebo.

The rearrangement uses TRBV3-1 (or the pseudogene TRBV3-2) and TRBJ2-5, with D perhaps matching TRBD2 (6 bases). CDR3 size: 14 residues. V was shortened by 1 base and J by 4 bases, with 10 bases between the two germline ends. CDR1 LGHDT and CDR2 YNNKEL come from the germline V gene (reference sequence). The DNA for the CDR3 is TGTGCCAGCAGCCAAGCCGGGAGAGGAGAGACCCAGTACTTC. It yields the protein CASSQAGRGETQYF.

For the CDR3, the DNA is TGTGCCAGCAGCGCGGAGGGGCTCCCCACCTACAATGAGCAGTTCTTC. As protein: CASSAEGLPTYNEQFF. The chain is built from TRBV7-2 and TRBJ2-1, with D perhaps TRBD2 (6 bases). CDR1 is SGHTA and CDR2 is FQGNSA in the germline V gene. This CDR3 comprises 16 residues. The V and J ends lost 5 bases and 2 bases respectively, with 16 bases between them.

The sample holds one count of this clone. The rearrangement uses TRBV30 and TRBJ1-4; D gene unclear. CDR3 length: 11 amino acids. Germline loops: CDR1 GTSNPN, CDR2 SVGIG (reference sequence). V dropped 4 bases and J dropped 5 bases, with 5 bases sitting between them. CDR3 amino acids: CAWTLNEKLFF. In DNA, the CDR3 is TGTGCCTGGACCTTAAATGAAAAACTGTTTTTT.

The chain combines TRBV6-5 with TRBJ1-1; D gene unclear. Germline values: CDR1 MNHEY, CDR2 SVGAGI. V lost 3 bases, J lost 2 bases, and 13 bases lay in between. The CDR3 is 15 residues long. CDR3 loop: CASSYGTNINTEAFF. Written as DNA, the CDR3 is TGTGCCAGCAGTTATGGTACCAACATTAACACTGAAGCTTTCTTT.

Comments on this clone: Other nucleotide sequences from this sample produce the same CDR3. V usage is TRBV30 and J usage is TRBJ1-1; D uncertain. Trimming took off 0 bases at V and 3 bases at J, with 8 bases between the two ends. This CDR3 is 13 amino acids long. The V gene's germline CDR1 is GTSNPN and CDR2 SVGIG (reference sequence). The CDR3 loop reads CAWSVRWDTEAFF. In nucleotides, the CDR3 is TGTGCCTGGAGTGTACGATGGGACACTGAAGCTTTCTTT.

The V gene is TRBV7-9, the J gene TRBJ1-3; a possible D gene is TRBD1 (6 bases). Trimming pared 7 bases from V and 1 base from J, leaving 11 bases between. The CDR3 loop spans 14 amino acids. CDR1 SEHNR and CDR2 FQNEAQ come from the germline V gene (reference sequence). The CDR3 loop reads CASIQGTSGNTIYF. In DNA form, the CDR3 reads TGTGCCAGCATCCAGGGGACGTCTGGAAACACCATATATTTT. Full variable domain (remainder filled in from reference TRBV7-9 and TRBJ1-3): DTGVSQNPRHKITKRGQNVTFRCDPISEHNRLYWYRQTLGQGPEFLTYFQNEAQLEKSRLLSDRFSAERPKGSFSTLEIQRTEQGDSAMYLCASIQGTSGNTIYFGEGSWLTVV.

The chain recombines TRBV5-5 with TRBJ2-2; tentative D call: TRBD2 (6 bases). The V end lost 1 base, the J end lost 7 bases, and 11 bases lay between the germline ends. The CDR3 has 14 amino acids. Germline-derived CDR1 and CDR2 are SGHKS and YYEKEE (reference sequence). The CDR3 spells CASSLLGRDGELFF. The CDR3 region has the DNA TGTGCCAGCAGCTTGTTAGGGCGGGACGGGGAGCTGTTTTTT.

CDR3 coding DNA: TGTGCCAGCAGTTACCACACTGGACAGAATCAGCCCCAGCATTTT. It translates to CASSYHTGQNQPQHF. V usage is TRBV6-2 or TRBV6-3 and J usage is TRBJ1-5; the D gene is possibly TRBD1 (6 bases). With 2 bases removed from V and 4 bases from J, the gap between germline ends came to 12 bases. CDR3 length: 15 amino acids. The V gene's germline CDR1 is MNHEY and CDR2 SVGEGT.

This rearrangement joins TRBV6-5 to TRBJ2-1; 9 nucleotides align to TRBD1. The CDR3 sequence is 15 residues long. V shed 7 bases, J shed 4 bases, and the junction held 8 bases outside the gene matches. The germline gives CDR1 MNHEY, CDR2 SVGAGI. The CDR3 region is CASTLGTGLYNEQFF. The CDR3 nucleotides read TGTGCCAGCACTCTAGGGACAGGGCTTTACAATGAGCAGTTCTTC.

The chain employs TRBV6-2 or TRBV6-3 and TRBJ1-5; possible D gene TRBD1, 5 bases. V was clipped by 0 bases and J by 1 base, with 13 bases between them. CDR1 MNHEY and CDR2 SVGEGT come from the germline V gene. This CDR3 region has 17 residues. CDR3 loop: CASSYSNGGGSNQPQHF. The CDR3 bases are TGTGCCAGCAGTTACTCGAACGGGGGGGGGAGCAATCAGCCCCAGCATTTT.

V and J are TRBV10-3 and TRBJ2-2; possible D gene TRBD1, 5 bases. CDR3 length: 17 amino acids. V was trimmed by 8 bases and J by 0 bases, leaving 19 bases between them. Germline V lookup: CDR1 ENHRY, CDR2 SYGVKD. This CDR3 reads CAIGTGQGRANTGELFF. The CDR3 nucleotides read TGTGCCATCGGAACCGGTCAGGGCAGGGCGAACACCGGGGAGCTGTTTTTT.

The V call is TRBV6-1, the J call TRBJ2-7, with 8 bases matching TRBD1. This CDR3 is built from 14 residues. Germline CDR1 reads MNHNS; CDR2 reads SASEGT. V gave up 3 bases and J gave up 2 bases; unmatched junction bases: 3. The CDR3 reads CASSETGDTYEQYF. The CDR3 bases are TGTGCCAGCAGTGAGACAGGGGACACCTACGAGCAGTACTTC.

This chain connects TRBV9 to TRBJ1-3; D not certain. In germline, CDR1 is SGDLS, CDR2 YYNGEE. There are 12 residues in the CDR3. V gave up 6 bases and J gave up 0 bases, with 4 bases separating them. CDR3 amino acids: CASKGSGNTIYF. The CDR3 nucleotides are TGTGCCAGCAAAGGCTCTGGAAACACCATATATTTT.